The 23 T cell receptor beta chains in this list originate from one sample, sequenced in a study of blood T cell repertoires in COVID-19. Assay used: immunoSEQ multiplex PCR; TCRdb lists only in-frame clones, some missing. This sample yields approximately 150,000 clones, of which 81% are seen a single time; approximately 8.2% belongs to the top ten. The sample was peripheral blood. The receptors were gathered from a human donor in a cohort sampled during active COVID-19.

The chain has TRBV28 and TRBJ1-1; 8 bases match TRBD1. V shed 7 bases and J 4 bases; nucleotides not matched to a gene: 8. The CDR3 is 14 residues long. Germline lookup yields CDR1 MDHEN and CDR2 SYDVKM. The CDR3 spells CASTPPGGVTEAFF. CDR3 DNA: TGTGCCAGCACTCCCCCAGGGGGCGTCACTGAAGCTTTCTTT.

The chain is built from TRBV7-2 and TRBJ2-7; 14 bases line up with TRBD2. Germline CDR1 reads SGHTA; CDR2 reads FQGNSA. The CDR3 runs 19 residues. V dropped 2 bases and J dropped 0; count of bases not matched to a gene: 9. The CDR3 nucleotides are TGTGCCAGCAGCTTATCGCGACTAGCGGGAGGGCCCCGCTCCTACGAGCAGTACTTC. This sequence encodes CASSLSRLAGGPRSYEQYF.

The chain employs TRBV4-3 and TRBJ1-2, with D perhaps matching TRBD1 (6 bases). The germline V gene encodes CDR1 LGHNA and CDR2 YSLEER. The V and J ends lost 1 base and 7 bases respectively, with 31 bases between them. CDR3 length equals 20 residues. The CDR3, as DNA: TGCGCCAGCAGCCAAGTGAAGGTTTTGAGCCGGGACACATCCCCTGGTGGCTACACCTTC. It translates to CASSQVKVLSRDTSPGGYTF.

J is TRBJ1-1 and V is TRBV5-1; D is undetermined. V lost 0 bases to trimming and J lost 0 bases, with 6 bases between them. The CDR3 extends over 14 amino acids. CDR1 and CDR2 from the germline V gene are SGHRS and YFSETQ. CDR3 in amino acids: CASSLGSMNTEAFF. The DNA of the CDR3 is TGCGCCAGCAGCTTGGGCAGTATGAACACTGAAGCTTTCTTT.

The chain recombines TRBV27 with TRBJ2-7; 10 bases map to TRBD1. V shed 3 bases, J shed 1 base, and the junction held 3 bases outside the gene matches. Germline V CDR1 and CDR2: MNHEY, SMNVEV (reference sequence). The CDR3 totals 15 residues. CDR3 amino acids: CASSLTGGASYEQYF. The CDR3 DNA is TGTGCCAGCAGTTTGACAGGGGGCGCATCCTACGAGCAGTACTTC.

This clone was seen more than once but under ten times. In DNA form, the CDR3 reads TGTGCCTCCCGAAGAGAGGGCCGGGATTCCTACGAGCAGTACTTC. This encodes CASRREGRDSYEQYF. The chain employs TRBV6-5 and TRBJ2-7; D perhaps matches TRBD2 (5 bases). This CDR3 comprises 15 residues. Germline values: CDR1 MNHEY, CDR2 SVGAGI. Deletions cut 11 bases from V and 1 base from J, with 21 bases between.

This rearrangement joins TRBV27 to TRBJ2-4; 7 nucleotides match TRBD1. After removal of 6 bases from V and 6 bases from J, the junction contained 11 bases not matched to a gene. The CDR3 runs 15 residues. In germline, CDR1 is MNHEY, CDR2 SMNVEV (reference sequence). This CDR3 reads CASRPVTGYRNIQYF. The DNA of the CDR3 is TGTGCCAGCAGGCCCGTGACAGGGTATAGAAACATTCAGTACTTC.

The rearrangement uses TRBV19 and TRBJ2-3, with TRBD1 identical over 8 bases. The CDR3 runs to 14 residues. In germline, CDR1 is LNHDA, CDR2 SQIVND (reference sequence). The V gene end was trimmed by 3 bases and the J gene end by 5 bases; junction bases not matched to a gene: 4. The CDR3, as DNA: TGTGCCAGTAGTATTCAGGGGGCGAGAGATACGCAGTATTTT. As protein: CASSIQGARDTQYF.

The chain carries TRBV7-2 and TRBJ2-7, with D possibly being TRBD1 (5 bases). V gave up 4 bases and J gave up 0 bases, with 10 bases separating them. The CDR3 covers 14 residues. The germline gives CDR1 SGHTA, CDR2 FQGNSA. CDR3 protein: CASSWTRVSYEQYF. As DNA, the CDR3 is TGTGCCAGCAGCTGGACCAGGGTCTCCTACGAGCAGTACTTC.

This chain connects TRBV27 to TRBJ1-1; 8 bases fit TRBD1. Germline CDR1 and CDR2: MNHEY and SMNVEV (reference sequence). CDR3 length equals 12 residues. After removal of 4 bases from V and 11 bases from J, the junction contained 6 bases not matched to a gene. The CDR3 spells CASSSPGQVAFF. The CDR3 nucleotides read TGTGCCAGCAGTTCCCCGGGACAGGTGGCTTTCTTT.

J is TRBJ1-4 and V is TRBV5-1; 9 bases agree with TRBD1. J lost 12 bases, V lost 4 bases, and 7 bases had no gene match. The CDR3 totals 13 residues. Germline V lookup: CDR1 SGHRS, CDR2 YFSETQ. The CDR3 sequence is CASSPTRQGELFF. The CDR3 nucleotides are TGCGCCAGCAGCCCAACTAGACAGGGGGAACTGTTTTTT.

This sequence joins TRBV5-1 and TRBJ2-1, with TRBD2 identical over 8 bases. Trimming at V came to 5 bases and at J to 3 bases, leaving 4 bases not matched to a gene. From germline, CDR1 is SGHRS and CDR2 YFSETQ. The length of the CDR3 is 14 residues. The DNA for the CDR3 is TGCGCCAGCAGATGGCTAGCGGGCTACAATGAGCAGTTCTTC. Translated: CASRWLAGYNEQFF.

The chain joins TRBV5-6 to TRBJ1-2; 7 bases align to TRBD1. Germline V gives CDR1 SGHDT, CDR2 YYEEEE. The ends lost 7 bases at V and 8 bases at J; junction bases unmatched: 11. The CDR3 is 13 amino acids. CDR3: CASVLTGSRGYTF. The DNA for the CDR3 is TGTGCCAGCGTATTGACAGGGTCAAGGGGCTACACCTTC.

CDR3 DNA sequence: TGTGCCAGCAGTTCCACAGGGTTGTCCTATAATTCACCCCTCCACTTT. It codes for CASSSTGLSYNSPLHF. V and J are TRBV6-5 and TRBJ1-6; the D gene is possibly TRBD1 (6 bases). In germline, CDR1 is MNHEY, CDR2 SVGAGI. Trimming left V 4 bases short and J 1 base short, with 11 bases between. The CDR3 has 16 residues.

The chain is built from TRBV28 and TRBJ2-7; 11 nucleotides line up with TRBD1. CDR3 length: 13 residues. The germline CDR1 and CDR2 sequences are MDHEN and SYDVKM. The V segment lost 6 bases and the J segment 6 bases; nucleotides outside the gene matches: 4. The CDR3 spells CASRSGTGGEQYF. In DNA, the CDR3 is TGTGCCAGCAGATCCGGGACAGGGGGCGAGCAGTACTTC.

This rearrangement joins TRBV28 to TRBJ2-7; D might be TRBD2 (5 bases). In germline, CDR1 is MDHEN, CDR2 SYDVKM. Trimming took 7 bases from V and 3 from J, leaving 13 bases between them. This CDR3 has 13 residues. CDR3 sequence: CASMRARYYEQYF. The CDR3, as DNA: TGTGCCAGCATGCGGGCCCGCTACTACGAGCAGTACTTC.

The gene calls are TRBV5-1 and TRBJ2-3; 11 bases agree with TRBD2. V was pared by 4 bases and J by 3 bases, with 10 bases of the junction left unmatched. The CDR3 is 17 amino acids. Germline assignment: CDR1 SGHRS and CDR2 YFSETQ. The CDR3 region is CASSLKTSGALTDTQYF. CDR3 coding DNA: TGCGCCAGCAGCCTCAAGACTAGCGGGGCCTTAACAGATACGCAGTATTTT.

The chain links TRBV19 to TRBJ1-1; no clear D gene. Germline V gene data show CDR1 as LNHDA and CDR2 as SQIVND (reference sequence). V was trimmed by 6 bases and J by 1 base, leaving 12 bases between them. This CDR3 has 14 amino acids. The CDR3 bases are TGTGCCAGTAGACCCCAAACAGCGAACACTGAAGCTTTCTTT. Protein product: CASRPQTANTEAFF.

This chain joins TRBV18 and TRBJ2-4; 7 bases align to TRBD1. CDR3 length: 17 residues. Germline CDR1 KGHSH, CDR2 LQKENI. J lost 0 bases, V lost 2 bases, and 7 bases had no gene match. For the CDR3, the DNA is TGTGCCAGCTCACCATTTACAGGGGACCGAGCCAAAAACATTCAGTACTTC. Amino acid sequence: CASSPFTGDRAKNIQYF.

The rearrangement joins TRBV14 to TRBJ2-7, with D possibly being TRBD2 (5 bases). Trimming cost V 3 bases and J 7 bases, with 10 bases left between them. The CDR3 has 12 residues. CDR1 and CDR2 from the germline V gene are SGHDN and FVKESK. The CDR3 region has the DNA TGTGCCAGCAGCCACCAGCCGGGGGAGCAGTACTTC. Translation: CASSHQPGEQYF. Full variable domain (remainder filled in from reference TRBV14 and TRBJ2-7): EAGVTQFPSHSVIEKGQTVTLRCDPISGHDNLYWYRRVMGKEIKFLLHFVKESKQDESGMPNNRFLAERTGGTYSTLKVQPAELEDSGVYFCASSHQPGEQYFGPGTRLTVT.

The rearrangement joins TRBV5-1 to TRBJ1-5; D gene ambiguous. The germline gives CDR1 SGHRS, CDR2 YFSETQ. Deletions cut 4 bases from V and 2 bases from J, with 7 bases between. The CDR3 is made up of 13 amino acids. The CDR3 sequence: CASSLDGNQPQHF. The CDR3 coding sequence is TGCGCCAGCAGCCTAGATGGCAATCAGCCCCAGCATTTT. The variable domain in full, with the rest retrieved from reference TRBV5-1 and TRBJ1-5, is KAGVTQTPRYLIKTRGQQVTLSCSPISGHRSVSWYQQTPGQGLQFLFEYFSETQRNKGNFPGRFSGRQFSNSRSEMNVSTLELGDSALYLCASSLDGNQPQHFGDGTRLSIL.

This clone has only one observation. J is TRBJ2-5 and V is TRBV5-4, with D possibly matching TRBD1 (7 bases). This CDR3 region has 15 residues. CDR1 is SGHNT, CDR2 YYREEE, per germline (reference sequence). The germline V and J ends were trimmed by 0 bases and 4 bases, with 13 bases remaining between them. In DNA, the CDR3 is TGTGCCAGCAGCTTGGTGTCAGGGGGGAGAGAGACCCAGTACTTC. Protein sequence: CASSLVSGGRETQYF.

This clone was counted only a few times. V usage is TRBV28 and J usage is TRBJ2-7, with 7 bases fitting TRBD1. V was pared by 8 bases and J by 6 bases, with 10 bases of the junction left unmatched. The CDR3 length is 13 residues. Per germline, CDR1 MDHEN and CDR2 SYDVKM. CDR3 DNA: TGTGCCAGCGGATCAGGGGGTCGGTCCGAGCAGTACTTC. As protein: CASGSGGRSEQYF.